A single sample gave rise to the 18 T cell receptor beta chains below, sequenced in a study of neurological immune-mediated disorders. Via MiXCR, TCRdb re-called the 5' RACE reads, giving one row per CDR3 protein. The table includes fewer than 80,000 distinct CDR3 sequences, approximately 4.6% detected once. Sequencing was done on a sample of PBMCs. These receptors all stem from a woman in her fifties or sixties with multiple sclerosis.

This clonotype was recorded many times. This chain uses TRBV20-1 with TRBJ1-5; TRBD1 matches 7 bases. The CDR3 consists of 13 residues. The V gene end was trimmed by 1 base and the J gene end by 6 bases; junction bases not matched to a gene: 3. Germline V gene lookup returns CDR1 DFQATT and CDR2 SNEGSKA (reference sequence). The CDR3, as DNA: TGCAGTGCTAGAGGTAGGGACAGTCAGCCCCAGCATTTT. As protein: CSARGRDSQPQHF.

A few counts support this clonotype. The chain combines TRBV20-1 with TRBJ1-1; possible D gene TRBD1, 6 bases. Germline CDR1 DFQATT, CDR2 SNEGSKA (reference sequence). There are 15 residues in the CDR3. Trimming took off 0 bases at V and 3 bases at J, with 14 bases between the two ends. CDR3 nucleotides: TGCAGTGCTAGAGATGTGGGGGGCTCTGACACTGAAGCTTTCTTT. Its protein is CSARDVGGSDTEAFF.

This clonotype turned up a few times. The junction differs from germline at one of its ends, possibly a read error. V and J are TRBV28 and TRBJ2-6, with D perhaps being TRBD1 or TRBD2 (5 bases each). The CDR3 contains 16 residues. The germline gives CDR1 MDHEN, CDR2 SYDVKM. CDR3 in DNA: TGTGCCAGCAGTTTAGACCAGGGAACCGGGGCCAAAGTCCTGACTTTC. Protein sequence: CASSLDQGTGAKVLTF.

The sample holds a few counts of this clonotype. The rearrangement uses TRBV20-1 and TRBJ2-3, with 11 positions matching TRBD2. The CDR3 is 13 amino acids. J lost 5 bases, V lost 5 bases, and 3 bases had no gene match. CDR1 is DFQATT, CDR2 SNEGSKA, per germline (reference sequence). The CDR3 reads CSAELAGEDTQYF. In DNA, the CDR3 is TGCAGTGCTGAACTAGCGGGGGAAGATACGCAGTATTTT.

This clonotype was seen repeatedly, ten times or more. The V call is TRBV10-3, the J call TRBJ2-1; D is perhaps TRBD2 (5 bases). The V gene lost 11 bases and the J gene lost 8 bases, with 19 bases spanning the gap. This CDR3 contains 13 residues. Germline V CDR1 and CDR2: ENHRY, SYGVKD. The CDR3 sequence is CAPPSGLRDEQFF. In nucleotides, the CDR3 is TGTGCCCCCCCCAGCGGACTTAGGGATGAGCAGTTCTTC.

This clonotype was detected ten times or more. The CDR3 sequence: CASSQDTTSGANVLTF. The CDR3 DNA is TGCGCCAGCAGCCAAGACACAACCTCTGGGGCCAACGTCCTGACTTTC. This chain joins TRBV4-3 and TRBJ2-6; no definite D call. There are 16 residues in the CDR3. Between the trimmed V and J ends, which lost 0 bases and 0 bases, there was a span of 6 bases. Germline V gene data show CDR1 as LGHNA and CDR2 as YSLEER.

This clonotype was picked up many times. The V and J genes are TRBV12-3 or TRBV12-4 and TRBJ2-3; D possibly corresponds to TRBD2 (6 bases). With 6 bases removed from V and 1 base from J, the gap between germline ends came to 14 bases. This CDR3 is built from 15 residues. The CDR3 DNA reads TGTGCCAGCAGCTTCGGGCCTAGCGGCACAGATACGCAGTATTTT. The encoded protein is CASSFGPSGTDTQYF.

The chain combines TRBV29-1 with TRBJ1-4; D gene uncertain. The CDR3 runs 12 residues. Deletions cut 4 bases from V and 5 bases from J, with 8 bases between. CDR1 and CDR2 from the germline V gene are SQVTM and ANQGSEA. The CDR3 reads CSVVTDNEKLFF. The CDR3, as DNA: TGCAGCGTTGTAACGGACAATGAAAAACTGTTTTTT.

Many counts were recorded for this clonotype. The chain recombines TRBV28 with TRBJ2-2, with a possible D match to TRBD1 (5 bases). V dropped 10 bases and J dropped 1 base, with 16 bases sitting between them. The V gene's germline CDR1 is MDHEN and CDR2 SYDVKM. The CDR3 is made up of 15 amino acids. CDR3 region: CATSMGQVNTGELFF. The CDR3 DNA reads TGTGCCACGTCCATGGGGCAGGTGAACACCGGGGAGCTGTTTTTT.

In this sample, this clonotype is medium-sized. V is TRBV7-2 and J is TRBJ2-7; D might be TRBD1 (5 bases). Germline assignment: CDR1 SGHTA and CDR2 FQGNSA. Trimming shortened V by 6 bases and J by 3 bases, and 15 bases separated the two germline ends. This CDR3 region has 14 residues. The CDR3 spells CASSRQWSGYEQYF. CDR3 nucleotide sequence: TGTGCCAGCAGTAGACAGTGGTCGGGCTACGAGCAGTACTTC. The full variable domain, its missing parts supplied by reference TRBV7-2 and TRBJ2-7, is GAGVSQSPSNKVTEKGKDVELRCDPISGHTALYWYRQSLGQGLEFLIYFQGNSAPDKSGLPSDRFSAERTGGSVSTLTIQRTQQEDSAVYLCASSRQWSGYEQYFGPGTRLTVT.

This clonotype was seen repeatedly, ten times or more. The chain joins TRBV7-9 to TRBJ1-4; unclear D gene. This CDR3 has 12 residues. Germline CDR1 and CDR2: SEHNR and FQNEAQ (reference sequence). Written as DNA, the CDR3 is TGTGCGCAGCAGGAGTTAAATGAAAAACTGTTTTTT. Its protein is CAQQELNEKLFF.

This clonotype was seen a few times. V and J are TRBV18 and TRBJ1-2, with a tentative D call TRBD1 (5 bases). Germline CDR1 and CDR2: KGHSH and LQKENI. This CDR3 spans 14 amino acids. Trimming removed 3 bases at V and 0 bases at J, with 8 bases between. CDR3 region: CASSPGRANYGYTF. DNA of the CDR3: TGTGCCAGCTCACCGGGACGGGCTAACTATGGCTACACCTTC.

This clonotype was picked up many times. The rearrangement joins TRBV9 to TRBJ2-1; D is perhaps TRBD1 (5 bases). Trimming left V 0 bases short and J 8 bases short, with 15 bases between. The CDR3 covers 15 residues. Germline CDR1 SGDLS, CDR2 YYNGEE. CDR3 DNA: TGTGCCAGCAGCGTAGCAGGGCCCCACGACGATGAGCAGTTCTTC. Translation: CASSVAGPHDDEQFF.

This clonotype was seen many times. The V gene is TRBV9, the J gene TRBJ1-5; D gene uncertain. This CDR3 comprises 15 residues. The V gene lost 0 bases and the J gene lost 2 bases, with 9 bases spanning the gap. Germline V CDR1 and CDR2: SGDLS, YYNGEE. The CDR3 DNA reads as TGTGCCAGCAGCGTAGCCGAAGGACGCAATCAGCCCCAGCATTTT. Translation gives CASSVAEGRNQPQHF.

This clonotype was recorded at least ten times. The CDR3 protein is CATNFIPGSPTEAFF. The CDR3 nucleotides are TGCGCCACCAATTTTATTCCAGGGAGCCCCACTGAAGCTTTCTTT. This chain connects TRBV5-1 to TRBJ1-1, with a tentative D call TRBD1 (5 bases). The CDR3 loop spans 15 amino acids. The germline V and J ends were trimmed by 9 bases and 4 bases, with 22 bases remaining between them. CDR1 and CDR2 (germline): SGHRS, YFSETQ.

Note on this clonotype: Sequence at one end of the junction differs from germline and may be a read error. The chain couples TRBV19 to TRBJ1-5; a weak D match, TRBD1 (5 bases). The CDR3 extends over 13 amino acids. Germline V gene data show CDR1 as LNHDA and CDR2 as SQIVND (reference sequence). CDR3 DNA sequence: TGTGCCAGTAGTCTTGGGGCGGATCAGCCCCAGAATTTT. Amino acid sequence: CASSLGADQPQNF.

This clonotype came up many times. The CDR3 loop is CASSLAGQSEQFF. The CDR3 DNA reads as TGTGCCAGCAGCTTAGCCGGACAGAGTGAGCAGTTCTTC. The chain uses TRBV7-6 and TRBJ2-1, with D tentatively TRBD1 (6 bases). The V gene lost 0 bases and the J gene lost 9 bases, with 9 bases spanning the gap. The germline V gene has CDR1 SGHVS and CDR2 FNYEAQ. This CDR3 is built from 13 residues.

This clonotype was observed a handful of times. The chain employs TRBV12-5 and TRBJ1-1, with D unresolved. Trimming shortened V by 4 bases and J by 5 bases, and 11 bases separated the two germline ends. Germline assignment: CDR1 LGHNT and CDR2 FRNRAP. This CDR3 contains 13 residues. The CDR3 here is CASGSSGGTEAFF. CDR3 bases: TGTGCTAGTGGTTCTTCCGGTGGGACTGAAGCTTTCTTT.